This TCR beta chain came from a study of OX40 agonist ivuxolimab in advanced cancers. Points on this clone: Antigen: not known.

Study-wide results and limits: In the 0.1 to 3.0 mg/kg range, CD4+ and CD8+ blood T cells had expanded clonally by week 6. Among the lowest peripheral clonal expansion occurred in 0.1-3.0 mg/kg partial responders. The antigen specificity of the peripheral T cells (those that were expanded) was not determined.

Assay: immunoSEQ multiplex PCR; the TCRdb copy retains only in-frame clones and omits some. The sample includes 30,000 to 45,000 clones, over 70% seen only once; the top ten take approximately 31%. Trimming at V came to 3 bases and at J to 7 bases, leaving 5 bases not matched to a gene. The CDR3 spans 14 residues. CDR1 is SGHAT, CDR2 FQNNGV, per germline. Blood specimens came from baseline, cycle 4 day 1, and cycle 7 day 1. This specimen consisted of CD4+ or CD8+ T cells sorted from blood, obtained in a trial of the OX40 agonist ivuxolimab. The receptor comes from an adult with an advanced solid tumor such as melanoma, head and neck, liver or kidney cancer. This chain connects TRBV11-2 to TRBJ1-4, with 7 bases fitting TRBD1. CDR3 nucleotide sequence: TGTGCCAGCAGCTTTGGGACAGCGAGTGAAAAACTGTTTTTT. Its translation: CASSFGTASEKLFF.